Sequencing of this T cell receptor (beta chain) was carried out in a study of cytomegalovirus exposure and HLA in healthy donors. Across the study: An earlier analysis found some 100 million unique TCR beta sequences from around 180 million T cells.

Concerning this clone itself: Its antigen is as yet unknown. The sample has other DNA sequences that encode this CDR3 too.

The study ran its PCR with 60 Vbeta and 13 Jbeta primers. The data were produced by immunoSEQ multiplex PCR, yet TCRdb's version contains in-frame clones alone and is incomplete. The table shows 140,000 to 150,000 clones, with about 80% occurring only once. Study-level findings and limits: The dataset shows that most TCR sequences were rare, while some public TCRs occurred in many donors.

The clonotype comes from a female donor in good health and CMV-seronegative. The sample taken for sequencing was PBMCs.

The CDR3, as DNA: TGTGCCAGCAGTGGGGGCGGGGCTATTAGTAATTCACCCCTCCACTTT. It translates to CASSGGGAISNSPLHF. This sequence joins TRBV25-1 and TRBJ1-6, with D possibly TRBD1 on 5 matching bases. V lost 4 bases and J lost 6, with 16 bases in between. This CDR3 comprises 16 residues. Germline lookup yields CDR1 MGHDK and CDR2 SYGVNS.